The 6 T cell receptor beta chains in this list originate from one sample, sequenced in a study of T cells in Graves' hyperthyroidism and ophthalmopathy. What was amplified from RNA transcripts were TCR beta CDR3 regions. The study used the HTBI primer set for a first-round RT-PCR of the TCR CDR3. TCRdb passed the multiplex PCR reads through MiXCR, listing each CDR3 protein once. This table holds roughly 400,000 distinct CDR3 sequences, about an eighth found once. The sequenced sample consisted of blood. The receptors originated from a man aged 45 to 65 with Graves' ophthalmopathy.

J is TRBJ2-3 and V is TRBV9, with 7 bases aligning to TRBD2. Germline CDR1 SGDLS, CDR2 YYNGEE. The CDR3 is 14 residues long. Trimming at V came to 2 bases and at J to 7 bases, leaving 7 bases not matched to a gene. The CDR3 here is CASSVPSGSNTQYF. CDR3 nucleotides: TGTGCCAGCAGCGTGCCTAGCGGAAGTAATACGCAGTATTTT.

Many counts were recorded for this clonotype. The CDR3 DNA reads TGTGCCAGCAGCCAAGCGGCCTCCTACGAGCAGTACTTC. It is translated as CASSQAASYEQYF. V is TRBV3-1 and J is TRBJ2-7, with D hard to call. This CDR3 has 13 residues. Trimming removed 1 base at V and 0 bases at J, with 4 bases between. Germline CDR1 and CDR2: LGHDT and YNNKEL (reference sequence).

This clonotype came up many times. V and J are TRBV5-1 and TRBJ2-1, with TRBD2 matching 9 bases. The V gene end was trimmed by 4 bases and the J gene end by 1 base; junction bases not matched to a gene: 6. Germline V gene lookup returns CDR1 SGHRS and CDR2 YFSETQ. The CDR3 runs to 16 residues. This CDR3 reads CASSGGLASSYNEQFF. The CDR3 nucleotides are TGCGCCAGCAGCGGAGGACTAGCGTCTTCCTACAATGAGCAGTTCTTC.

This clonotype was picked up many times. The rearrangement joins TRBV7-9 to TRBJ2-3; a possible D gene is TRBD1 (5 bases). Between the trimmed V and J ends, which lost 3 bases and 1 base, there was a span of 14 bases. The CDR3 consists of 16 residues. CDR1 is SEHNR, CDR2 FQNEAQ, per germline (reference sequence). CDR3 nucleotide sequence: TGTGCCAGCAGCTTTCCCGAGACAGCAGGCACAGATACGCAGTATTTT. Its protein product is CASSFPETAGTDTQYF.

This sequence joins TRBV10-1 and TRBJ1-1; the D gene is possibly TRBD1 (6 bases). Germline V gene data show CDR1 as WNHNN and CDR2 as SYGVQD (reference sequence). Trimming removed 0 bases at V and 1 base at J, with 9 bases between. CDR3 length: 15 residues. CDR3 region: CASSESGGQNTEAFF. CDR3 in DNA: TGCGCCAGCAGTGAGTCGGGGGGCCAGAACACTGAAGCTTTCTTT.

This clonotype was detected many times. This chain uses TRBV12-3 or TRBV12-4 with TRBJ1-1; no clear D gene. The length of the CDR3 is 12 residues. V was shortened by 4 bases and J by 11 bases, with 14 bases between the two germline ends. In DNA form, the CDR3 reads TGTGCCAGCAGTTCCAGTGGGCCCGGGGCTTTCTTT. It codes for CASSSSGPGAFF.